This T cell receptor beta chain comes out of a study of T cell responses to AZD1222 COVID-19 vaccine (dated by TCRdb to about 2021). Study-wide context: AZD1222 recipients with second doses at about 4 weeks or about 12 weeks were pooled, because spike-specific TCR depth and breadth did not differ between schedules. A total of approximately 240 trial participants underwent TCR sequencing, of whom 200 to 220 received two doses of AZD1222 and about 25 received two doses of the MenACWY control vaccine. Trial participants were enrolled into age subgroups of 18-55, 56-69 and 70-plus years, which contained about 150, 27 and 61 TCR-sequenced participants, respectively. Beyond this particular receptor, the publication reports: Only six or seven AZD1222 recipients were SARS-CoV-2 seropositive at baseline, limiting conclusions about previously exposed vaccinees. Vaccine-associated CD4 TCRs spanned the whole spike protein, with dominant responses in regions 160-218 and 743-854. After two AZD1222 doses, both the breadth and the depth of spike-specific TCRs were significantly higher than at day 0 and than in MenACWY recipients. Epitopes outside the regions mutated in the B.1.351 and B.1.1.7 variants were reportedly recognized by nearly half of the unique spike-specific TCRs. Because no day 14 peak-response samples were available, the repertoires could be characterized only after the peak T cell response. Participants were mostly white British, with more females than males. The authors suggested clonal diversity may have been underestimated. The 56-69-year group was small, and its depth increase did not reach significance, likely because of low power.

The CDR3 holds 19 amino acids from the cysteine to the phenylalanine. The sequence is cut down to CDR3 DNA, 57 bases in frame from base 1. Trimmed from V: 0 bases; trimmed from J: 0 bases; junction bases lacking a gene match: 9. CDR1 and CDR2 (MGHRA, YSYEKL) derive from the germline V gene. This clone was found once. Its antigen is not yet known. Per-nucleotide qualities are absent, and no much larger clonotype sits a single base away. The CDR3 regions of human TCRbeta chains were analyzed by immunosequencing. The source study handled its data this way. Repertoire TCRs were matched against a reference library of SARS-CoV-2-specific TCRs generated with the MIRA antigen-specificity platform. Breadth meant the fraction of unique TCRs that were SARS-CoV-2-associated, whereas depth meant the fraction of total T cells that were SARS-CoV-2-associated. Using the MIRA data, each spike-specific TCR was assigned both to the spike region to which the TCR was reactive and to a CD4 or CD8 class. Log10-transformed breadth and depth values were compared by one-way ANOVA with Sidak's multiple comparisons tests. Drawn from immuneACCESS, this table holds only the in-frame rearrangements with V and J called that TCRdb kept. Clones are partly lost; checked studies trace under half to an unresolved V gene and leave the rest unexplained. V and J calls and clone size follow that table, whereas D and trimming were derived from the DNA. The sample profile shows some 130,000 clones; 80% to 95% of them were found once. Of the sample, under 3.5% falls within the top ten clones.

The time point tag for this specimen amounts to: baseline before first vaccination. Vaccinee samples came from UK trials COV001 and COV002, including a single-blind randomized controlled phase 2/3 trial of AZD1222 (ChAdOx1 nCoV-19) in healthy adults. Trial participant PBMC samples were collected at day 0 and day 28 after the second dose for TCRbeta chain sequencing. Recombination linked TRBV4-1 to TRBJ2-1; 9 central nucleotides agree with TRBD2. The material was peripheral blood, obtained on day 0 of AZD1222 vaccination. The receptor was isolated from an adult in good health. This receptor carries the CDR3 CASSQDWASGASSYNEQFF. DNA sequence: TGCGCCAGCAGCCAAGATTGGGCTAGCGGGGCGAGCTCCTACAATGAGCAGTTCTTC.